The rows below give T cell receptor beta chains drawn from one sample of a study of T cell responses to AZD1222 COVID-19 vaccine. The assay was immunoSEQ multiplex PCR, and TCRdb's table has in-frame clones only and misses some. The repertoire has 65,000 to 95,000 clones, roughly 84% of them found once; the top ten carry approximately 13%. The sample here was peripheral blood, taken on day 0 of AZD1222 vaccination. The receptors derive from an adult in good health. CDR3s include the opening cysteine and the closing phenylalanine or tryptophan. Each record gives: J gene, V gene, clone size, D gene, CDR3 protein, CDR3 DNA. The D gene is left open where the match is weak. Only some rows state a clone size, as once, few, many or a class for expanded clones.

>TRBJ1-1|TRBV29-1|-|-
CSGRQNTEAFF
TGCAGCGGCCGACAAAACACTGAAGCTTTCTTT
>TRBJ1-5|TRBV7-9|-|-
CASSLEDSNQPQHF
TGTGCCAGCAGCTTAGAGGATAGCAATCAGCCCCAGCATTTT
>TRBJ2-7|TRBV6-5|-|-
CASSKPGYEQYF
TGTGCCAGCAGCAAGCCAGGCTACGAGCAGTACTTC
>TRBJ2-1|TRBV2|few|-
CASSRDSSYNEQFF
TGTGCCAGCAGTCGGGACTCTTCGTACAATGAGCAGTTCTTC
>TRBJ1-5|TRBV4-3|many|-
CASSQDRGGQPQHF
TGCGCCAGCAGCCAAGATCGCGGGGGCCAGCCCCAGCATTTT
>TRBJ1-2|TRBV7-2|-|-
CASSLVKGSSYGYTF
TGTGCCAGCAGCTTAGTGAAAGGTTCCTCCTATGGCTACACCTTC
>TRBJ1-1|TRBV9|-|-
CASSVTGNTEAFF
TGTGCCAGCAGCGTAACAGGGAACACTGAAGCTTTCTTT
>TRBJ2-5|TRBV28|once|-
CASSPRTPMGETQYF
TGTGCCAGCAGTCCCCGGACACCTATGGGAGAGACCCAGTACTTC
>TRBJ1-5|TRBV24-1|-|TRBD1
CATSDLKTGGLVGNQPQHF
TGTGCCACCAGTGATTTGAAGACAGGGGGCCTCGTCGGCAATCAGCCCCAGCATTTT
>TRBJ2-2|TRBV19|-|TRBD1
CASNRGLVTGELFF
TGTGCCAGTAACAGGGGGCTAGTCACCGGGGAGCTGTTTTTT
>TRBJ1-6|TRBV11-2|few|TRBD1
CASSSTGGGSYNSPLHF
TGTGCCAGCAGCTCAACAGGGGGCGGCTCCTATAATTCACCCCTCCACTTT
>TRBJ2-3|TRBV10-3|-|-
CAISESRQTDTQYF
TGTGCCATCAGTGAGTCAAGGCAGACAGATACGCAGTATTTT
>TRBJ2-1|TRBV11-3|few|TRBD2
CASSLEGLAGGPYNEQFF
TGTGCCAGCAGCTTAGAAGGACTAGCGGGGGGGCCCTACAATGAGCAGTTCTTC
>TRBJ2-3|TRBV7-3|once|TRBD1
CASSIRDSSTDTQYF
TGTGCCAGCAGCATCCGGGACAGTAGCACAGATACGCAGTATTTT
>TRBJ2-7|TRBV3-1/TRBV3-2|-|-
CASRESVYEQYF
TGTGCCAGCAGGGAGTCGGTCTACGAGCAGTACTTC
>TRBJ2-7|TRBV2|-|-
CASSEGRTDVQLKYF
TGTGCCAGCAGTGAAGGGAGGACAGACGTACAATTGAAGTACTTC
>TRBJ1-2|TRBV7-2|-|-
CASSSSEFYGYTF
TGTGCCAGCAGCTCGTCAGAATTTTATGGCTACACCTTC
>TRBJ1-4|TRBV9|few|TRBD1
CASSVGGQSNEKLFF
TGTGCCAGCAGCGTGGGGGGACAGAGTAATGAAAAACTGTTTTTT
>TRBJ2-3|TRBV5-4|-|-
CASSFATNRNPTDTQYF
TGTGCCAGCAGCTTCGCCACGAACAGAAACCCCACAGATACGCAGTATTTT
>TRBJ1-5|TRBV4-1|-|-
CASSQEQFNQPQHF
TGCGCCAGCAGCCAAGAACAATTTAATCAGCCCCAGCATTTT
>TRBJ1-5|TRBV7-2|-|TRBD1
CASSLTGPGSNQPQHF
TGTGCCAGCAGCTTGACAGGGCCCGGGAGCAATCAGCCCCAGCATTTT
>TRBJ2-7|TRBV6-2/TRBV6-3|-|-
CASSYRGGLAYEQYF
TGTGCCAGCAGTTATCGTGGAGGGCTGGCATACGAGCAGTACTTC
>TRBJ1-1|TRBV7-3|-|-
CASGLAANTEAFF
TGTGCCAGCGGATTGGCGGCGAACACTGAAGCTTTCTTT
>TRBJ1-6|TRBV7-2|-|-
CASSLNQGLDHSPLHF
TGTGCCAGCAGCTTAAATCAGGGTTTAGATCACTCACCCCTCCACTTT
>TRBJ1-5|TRBV2|-|-
CASRRDISNQPQHF
TGTGCCAGCAGGAGAGATATTAGCAATCAGCCCCAGCATTTT
>TRBJ1-5|TRBV21-1|-|-
CASSKVHRGGNQPQHF
TGTGCCAGCAGCAAAGTTCACAGGGGGGGCAATCAGCCCCAGCATTTT
>TRBJ1-5|TRBV23-1|few|TRBD1
CASNRGPSRQPQHF
TGCGCCAGCAACAGGGGGCCATCGCGGCAGCCCCAGCATTTT